These 18 T cell receptor beta chains share one sample of origin, sequenced in a study of T cell repertoires in cytomegalovirus infection. TCRdb analysed the reads with MiXCR anew, one entry per CDR3 protein. The table includes 450,000 to 550,000 distinct CDR3 sequences, approximately 15% detected once. The sample taken for sequencing was CD8+ T cells from PBMCs. These receptors were collected from a human donor in good health (CMV status not recorded). Some clones in this sample may be carry-over from other donors' samples.

The table lists this clonotype with many counts. The DNA of the CDR3 is TGTGCTAGTGGTATCGCCCGCAGGACCCAAGAGACCCAGTACTTC. Encoded protein: CASGIARRTQETQYF. V gene TRBV12-5 combines with J gene TRBJ2-5; no definite D call. CDR1 and CDR2 (germline): LGHNT, FRNRAP. V lost 5 bases to trimming and J lost 1 base, with 14 bases between them. The CDR3 is made up of 15 amino acids.

This clonotype was seen repeatedly, ten times or more. The CDR3 spells CASSAEEDEQYF. The CDR3 nucleotides are TGTGCCAGCAGTGCCGAGGAGGACGAGCAGTACTTC. V and J are TRBV25-1 and TRBJ2-7, with a possible D match to TRBD2 (5 bases). Per germline, CDR1 MGHDK and CDR2 SYGVNS. The CDR3 runs 12 residues. Trimming pared 4 bases from V and 5 bases from J, leaving 9 bases between.

This clonotype was seen more than once but under ten times. The rearrangement uses TRBV5-5 and TRBJ1-1; 8 bases line up with TRBD1. The CDR3 contains 14 residues. Germline lookup yields CDR1 SGHKS and CDR2 YYEKEE (reference sequence). The trim removed 4 bases at V and 3 bases at J, leaving 5 bases unmatched. CDR3 in amino acids: CASSMDRADTEAFF. The CDR3 DNA is TGTGCCAGCAGCATGGACAGGGCGGACACTGAAGCTTTCTTT.

This clonotype was counted between two and nine times. The chain recombines TRBV12-3 or TRBV12-4 with TRBJ2-3, with 7 bases lining up with TRBD2. V was pared by 5 bases and J by 2 bases, with 19 bases of the junction left unmatched. This CDR3 has 19 amino acids. This CDR3 is CASSPRQFRPAGPTDTQYF. Written as DNA, the CDR3 is TGTGCCAGCAGTCCGAGGCAATTTCGCCCAGCGGGGCCCACAGATACGCAGTATTTT.

The V gene is TRBV20-1, the J gene TRBJ1-1; 10 bases line up with TRBD1. V lost 3 bases and J lost 5; bases outside the gene matches: 15. CDR1 and CDR2 (germline): DFQATT, SNEGSKA (reference sequence). The CDR3 consists of 17 residues. This CDR3 reads CSASPDRGLLAWTEAFF. The CDR3, as DNA: TGCAGTGCTAGCCCCGACAGGGGGCTTTTAGCGTGGACTGAAGCTTTCTTT.

This rearrangement joins TRBV12-3 or TRBV12-4 to TRBJ2-7; 7 bases fit TRBD1. J was trimmed by 2 bases and V by 8 bases; bases with no gene match: 6. The CDR3 spans 13 residues. The CDR3 bases are TGTGCCAGCGGGTGGACAGGACCCTACGAGCAGTACTTC. This translates into CASGWTGPYEQYF.

This clonotype turned up a few times. This chain joins TRBV7-9 and TRBJ1-6; perhaps TRBD1 as D (6 bases). This CDR3 spans 14 amino acids. In germline, CDR1 is SEHNR, CDR2 FQNEAQ (reference sequence). V gave up 3 bases and J gave up 9 bases, with 12 bases separating them. The CDR3 protein is CASSFRDTGSPLHF. The CDR3 region has the DNA TGTGCCAGCAGCTTCCGGGACACAGGTTCACCCCTCCACTTT.

This clonotype was seen repeatedly, ten times or more. The V gene is TRBV28, the J gene TRBJ2-6, with 9 nucleotides matching TRBD2. This CDR3 has 16 amino acids. V was pared by 6 bases and J by 2 bases, with 5 bases of the junction left unmatched. In germline, CDR1 is MDHEN, CDR2 SYDVKM. As DNA, the CDR3 is TGTGCCAGCAGACAAGCGGGGGGCCCTGGGGCCAACGTCCTGACTTTC. This sequence encodes CASRQAGGPGANVLTF. The whole variable domain, remainder taken from reference TRBV28 and TRBJ2-6, is DVKVTQSSRYLVKRTGEKVFLECVQDMDHENMFWYRQDPGLGLRLIYFSYDVKMKEKGDIPEGYSVSREKKERFSLILESASTNQTSMYLCASRQAGGPGANVLTFGAGSRLTVL.

This clonotype was seen a handful of times. The chain joins TRBV4-1 to TRBJ2-2; D assignment may be TRBD1 or TRBD2 (5 bases each). CDR1 and CDR2 (germline): MGHRA, YSYEKL. Trimming took off 1 base at V and 1 base at J, with 10 bases between the two ends. The CDR3 loop spans 16 amino acids. The CDR3 protein is CASSQVWDGNTGELFF. In DNA, the CDR3 is TGCGCCAGCAGCCAAGTTTGGGACGGGAACACCGGGGAGCTGTTTTTT.

This sequence joins TRBV7-3 and TRBJ2-1, with TRBD1 identical over 10 bases. Germline lookup yields CDR1 SGHTA and CDR2 FQGTGA. The CDR3 covers 16 residues. The V gene end was trimmed by 9 bases and the J gene end by 4 bases; junction bases not matched to a gene: 12. The DNA of the CDR3 is TGTGCCAGAAGCGCCCGACAGGGGGCGAGATACAATGAGCAGTTCTTC. Translated, it gives CARSARQGARYNEQFF.

As for this clonotype: A much larger clone lies one base from this, so it may be a read error. This rearrangement joins TRBV6-8 to TRBJ1-4; D remains unclear. Per germline, CDR1 MNHGY and CDR2 SAAAGT. The CDR3 covers 14 residues. V dropped 4 bases and J dropped 6 bases, with 12 bases sitting between them. The CDR3 reads CASSFETHDEKLFF. CDR3 nucleotide sequence: TGTGCCAGCAGTTTTGAAACACACGATGAAAAACTGTTTTTT.

In its sample, this clonotype was seen many times. The chain uses TRBV7-3 and TRBJ2-5; D possibly corresponds to TRBD1 (8 bases). V lost 3 bases to trimming and J lost 1 base, with 15 bases between them. The germline CDR1 and CDR2 sequences are SGHTA and FQGTGA. CDR3 length: 16 amino acids. The CDR3 DNA reads TGTGCCAGCAGCTTCCAGGGGGGGACAGGCCAAGAGACCCAGTACTTC. It is translated as CASSFQGGTGQETQYF.

This clonotype was observed at least ten times. This chain links TRBV12-3 or TRBV12-4 with TRBJ1-5, with 8 bases matching TRBD1. CDR3 length: 16 amino acids. V shed 6 bases and J 5 bases; nucleotides not matched to a gene: 12. The CDR3 DNA follows: TGTGCCAGCAGATTATCGGACAGGGAGGGGGATCAGCCCCAGCATTTT. The encoded protein is CASRLSDREGDQPQHF.

This clonotype appeared once. The V and J genes are TRBV30 and TRBJ2-1; 10 bases are shared with TRBD2. Germline values: CDR1 GTSNPN, CDR2 SVGIG (reference sequence). Trimming at V came to 0 bases and at J to 1 base, leaving 3 bases not matched to a gene. The CDR3 loop spans 16 amino acids. The CDR3 reads CAWSVKREGSYNEQFF. The CDR3 DNA follows: TGTGCCTGGAGTGTTAAGCGGGAGGGATCCTACAATGAGCAGTTCTTC.

V and J are TRBV6-8 and TRBJ2-7, with D unclear. The CDR3 has 15 amino acids. Germline loops: CDR1 MNHGY, CDR2 SAAAGT. V was trimmed by 2 bases and J by 0 bases, leaving 11 bases between them. CDR3 protein: CASSYGSWGSYEQYF. The CDR3 DNA reads as TGTGCCAGCAGTTACGGGTCTTGGGGCTCCTACGAGCAGTACTTC.

The V call is TRBV27, the J call TRBJ1-4, with a possible D match to TRBD1 (5 bases). The V end was cut by 4 bases, the J end by 0 bases, with 15 bases between. Germline loops: CDR1 MNHEY, CDR2 SMNVEV (reference sequence). CDR3 size: 17 residues. Written as DNA, the CDR3 is TGTGCCAGCAGTTACCGACAGCCCTCCGCAACTAATGAAAAACTGTTTTTT. It codes for CASSYRQPSATNEKLFF.

Many counts were recorded for this clonotype. This chain links TRBV7-9 with TRBJ1-2, with a possible D match to TRBD1 (5 bases). The CDR3 is 13 residues long. Germline lookup yields CDR1 SEHNR and CDR2 FQNEAQ (reference sequence). V dropped 2 bases and J dropped 8 bases, with 12 bases sitting between them. This chain's CDR3 is CASSLSGSRGYTF. CDR3 nucleotide sequence: TGTGCCAGCAGCTTATCAGGGTCTCGCGGCTACACCTTC.

The sample holds a few counts of this clonotype. The V and J genes are TRBV18 and TRBJ2-7; 7 positions match TRBD2. CDR3 length: 14 residues. The V and J ends lost 11 bases and 3 bases, in that order; junction bases with no gene match: 13. Germline V gene data show CDR1 as KGHSH and CDR2 as LQKENI. CDR3 loop: CASGGSELFYEQYF. The DNA of the CDR3 is TGTGCCTCCGGCGGGAGTGAATTATTCTACGAGCAGTACTTC.